These T cell receptor beta chains were read from a single sample in a study of blood T cell repertoires in COVID-19. The table came from immunoSEQ multiplex PCR; TCRdb's copy has only in-frame clones and leaves some out. The table records roughly 150,000 clones, around 80% of them present only once. The sequencing input was peripheral blood. These receptors were taken from a man aged 60-69 years with acute or convalescent COVID-19. Each CDR3 is given without its conserved first and last residue. The order of the fields is J gene, V gene, CDR3 protein.

j_gene: TRBJ1-1
v_gene: TRBV6-1
CDR3aa: ASSESLYEYLNTEAF

j_gene: TRBJ2-7
v_gene: TRBV3-1/TRBV3-2
CDR3aa: ASSLSSEGYEQY

j_gene: TRBJ1-3
v_gene: TRBV18
CDR3aa: ASSQTSGNTIY

j_gene: TRBJ2-7
v_gene: TRBV6-6
CDR3aa: ASSYNWGSEQY

j_gene: TRBJ2-3
v_gene: TRBV15
CDR3aa: ATEGGANTQY

j_gene: TRBJ1-2
v_gene: TRBV6-5
CDR3aa: ASRTGLGGYT

j_gene: TRBJ1-4
v_gene: TRBV10-2
CDR3aa: ASTEQGGEKLF

j_gene: TRBJ2-3
v_gene: TRBV5-4
CDR3aa: ASSLTSGGTDTQY

j_gene: TRBJ2-7
v_gene: TRBV28
CDR3aa: ASSSSAGLEYRY

j_gene: TRBJ2-5
v_gene: TRBV15
CDR3aa: ATSRGIGLAGVNVETQY

j_gene: TRBJ2-1
v_gene: TRBV9
CDR3aa: ASSDLGQGREQF

j_gene: TRBJ1-5
v_gene: TRBV6-5
CDR3aa: ASSTGTGINQPQH

j_gene: TRBJ2-1
v_gene: TRBV28
CDR3aa: ASSRASGRDDNEQF

j_gene: TRBJ2-1
v_gene: TRBV5-4
CDR3aa: ASSLSSGSVNEQF

j_gene: TRBJ2-1
v_gene: TRBV27
CDR3aa: ASSLASGAYNEQF

j_gene: TRBJ1-6
v_gene: TRBV11-2
CDR3aa: ASSLQPGQGSPLH

j_gene: TRBJ1-4
v_gene: TRBV5-1
CDR3aa: ASSKTGSTEKLF

j_gene: TRBJ1-3
v_gene: TRBV27
CDR3aa: ASSPTSGTVYY

j_gene: TRBJ2-2
v_gene: TRBV20-1
CDR3aa: SASSTSGRANTGELF

j_gene: TRBJ1-5
v_gene: TRBV2
CDR3aa: ASSDFRSSNQPQH

j_gene: TRBJ2-7
v_gene: TRBV2
CDR3aa: ASSLPTSGAVSYEQY

j_gene: TRBJ2-7
v_gene: TRBV6-1
CDR3aa: ASSLPDREQY

j_gene: TRBJ1-1
v_gene: TRBV28
CDR3aa: ASSFGQGGTEAF

j_gene: TRBJ2-5
v_gene: TRBV6-5
CDR3aa: ASRGVEETQY

j_gene: TRBJ2-5
v_gene: TRBV12-2
CDR3aa: ASRLPGKETQY

j_gene: TRBJ2-1
v_gene: TRBV11-1
CDR3aa: ASSTAGRAYNEQF

j_gene: TRBJ2-1
v_gene: TRBV14
CDR3aa: ASSRAGFGNEQF

j_gene: TRBJ1-2
v_gene: TRBV3-1/TRBV3-2
CDR3aa: ASSPTGWAAGSYGYT

j_gene: TRBJ1-2
v_gene: TRBV6-5
CDR3aa: ASSYSPDYGYT

j_gene: TRBJ2-1
v_gene: TRBV7-9
CDR3aa: ASSLRPRLAGSYNEQF

j_gene: TRBJ2-2
v_gene: TRBV5-1
CDR3aa: ASSRGGRGAGELF

j_gene: TRBJ2-3
v_gene: TRBV10-3
CDR3aa: AIRELAGGPDTQY

j_gene: TRBJ2-7
v_gene: TRBV27
CDR3aa: ASSRTGTGTYEQY

j_gene: TRBJ1-3
v_gene: TRBV10-3
CDR3aa: AISSQGGIGNTIY

j_gene: TRBJ2-7
v_gene: TRBV27
CDR3aa: ASSPNGGAYEQY

j_gene: TRBJ2-3
v_gene: TRBV28
CDR3aa: ASSPPWGEASTDTQY

j_gene: TRBJ2-3
v_gene: TRBV18
CDR3aa: ASSRGTSTDTQY

j_gene: TRBJ1-5
v_gene: TRBV29-1
CDR3aa: SVVDRGNQPQH

j_gene: TRBJ2-3
v_gene: TRBV3-1/TRBV3-2
CDR3aa: ASSLQGARTDTQY

j_gene: TRBJ2-3
v_gene: TRBV30
CDR3aa: ALTQGFADTQY

j_gene: TRBJ2-7
v_gene: TRBV6-5
CDR3aa: ASSPRRSSYEQY

j_gene: TRBJ2-1
v_gene: TRBV5-6
CDR3aa: ASSPPTGEQF

j_gene: TRBJ2-7
v_gene: TRBV7-3
CDR3aa: ASSPNSGGIHEQY

j_gene: TRBJ1-2
v_gene: TRBV10-3
CDR3aa: AINTGQTGYT

j_gene: TRBJ2-1
v_gene: TRBV5-6
CDR3aa: ASSLVAGAYNEQF

j_gene: TRBJ2-1
v_gene: TRBV7-3
CDR3aa: ASSPGTSRYNEQF

j_gene: TRBJ2-5
v_gene: TRBV5-6
CDR3aa: ASSRGLAEYQETQY

j_gene: TRBJ1-3
v_gene: TRBV23-1
CDR3aa: ASSHPKRGNTIY

j_gene: TRBJ2-6
v_gene: TRBV11-3
CDR3aa: ASSPTGANVLT

j_gene: TRBJ2-7
v_gene: TRBV10-3
CDR3aa: ATSPGLAGASSYEQY

j_gene: TRBJ2-3
v_gene: TRBV4-1
CDR3aa: ASSLDSSTSGTRTDTQY

j_gene: TRBJ2-1
v_gene: TRBV4-2
CDR3aa: ASSQAGMAGGIMF

j_gene: TRBJ2-7
v_gene: TRBV19
CDR3aa: ASSEHTGTGTYEQY

j_gene: TRBJ2-3
v_gene: TRBV6-1
CDR3aa: ASSVELAGPMGTQY

j_gene: TRBJ1-4
v_gene: TRBV18
CDR3aa: ASSPAGQGLNEKLF

j_gene: TRBJ2-7
v_gene: TRBV14
CDR3aa: ASSPFGGRGYEQY

j_gene: TRBJ2-3
v_gene: TRBV25-1
CDR3aa: ASSSLAGGTDTQY